This TCR beta chain stems from a study of immune heterogeneity within non-small cell lung tumors. About the study: The composition of the tumors was a few squamous cell carcinomas, 10 non-squamous carcinomas and 1 not otherwise specified.

Findings of the study overall: Identical dominant CDR3 beta clonotypes spanned tumor sites within a patient, beside site-unique high-frequency clones.

It was a multiplex PCR that amplified TCR beta CDR3, with 32 V and 13 J primers. Via MiXCR, TCRdb re-called the multiplex PCR reads, giving one row per CDR3 protein. The table includes 15,000 to 20,000 distinct CDR3 sequences, roughly 30% detected once. Many counts were recorded for this clonotype. Its antigen is as yet unknown. Bulk tumor genomic DNA (600 ng per sample) served as template. Primary tumors were biopsied several times each, far apart, intraoperatively. Untreated, newly diagnosed non-small cell lung cancer patients underwent curative surgery. The germline V gene has CDR1 LNHDA and CDR2 SQIVND (reference sequence). The CDR3 is made up of 16 amino acids. V lost 1 base to trimming and J lost 3 bases; unmatched junction nucleotides: 4.

This rearrangement joins TRBV19 to TRBJ2-7, with 12 bases that match TRBD2. This clonotype originated in a man aged 40-55 years with non-small cell lung cancer. The sample was lung tumor tissue. CDR3 sequence (DNA): TGTGCCAGTAGTATAGGAAAACTAGCGGGAGGCTACGAGCAGTACTTC. Translating it yields CASSIGKLAGGYEQYF.